This TCR beta chain was captured in a study of OX40 agonist ivuxolimab in advanced cancers. Study-wide findings and caveats: Clonal expansion was seen in CD4+ and CD8+ blood T cells by week 6 at 0.1 to 3.0 mg/kg. Partial responders receiving 0.1-3.0 mg/kg showed among the lowest clonal expansion.

In regard to this clone: Antigen specificity is unknown.

Autoimmune disease history or systemic immunosuppression led to patient exclusion. Germline values: CDR1 LNHDA, CDR2 SQIVND (reference sequence). V lost 6 bases to trimming and J lost 12 bases; unmatched junction nucleotides: 4. There are 11 residues in the CDR3. Here immunoSEQ multiplex PCR was the method, and the copy in TCRdb shows in-frame clones only, minus some. The sample consists of fewer than 80,000 clones, about 90% of them appearing once. V is TRBV19 and J is TRBJ2-7, with 11 bases matching TRBD2. This material consisted of CD4+ or CD8+ T cells sorted from blood, taken in a trial of the OX40 agonist ivuxolimab. This clonotype was sampled from an adult with an advanced solid tumor such as melanoma, head and neck, liver or kidney cancer. The CDR3 loop is CASRLAGVVYF. The CDR3 nucleotides are TGTGCCAGTAGACTAGCGGGAGTTGTGTACTTC.